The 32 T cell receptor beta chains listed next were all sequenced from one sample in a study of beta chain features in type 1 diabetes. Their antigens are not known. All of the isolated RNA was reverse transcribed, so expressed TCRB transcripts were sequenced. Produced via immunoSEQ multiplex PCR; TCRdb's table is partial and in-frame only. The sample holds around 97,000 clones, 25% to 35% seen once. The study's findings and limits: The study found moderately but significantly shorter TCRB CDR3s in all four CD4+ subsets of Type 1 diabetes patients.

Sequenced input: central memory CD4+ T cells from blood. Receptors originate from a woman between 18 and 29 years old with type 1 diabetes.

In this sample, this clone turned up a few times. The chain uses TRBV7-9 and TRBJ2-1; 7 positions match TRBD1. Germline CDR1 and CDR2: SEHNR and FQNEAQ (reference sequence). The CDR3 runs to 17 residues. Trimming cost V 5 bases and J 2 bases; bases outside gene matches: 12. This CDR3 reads CASSPTAGGDAYNEQFF. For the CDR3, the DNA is TGTGCCAGCAGCCCCACAGCAGGGGGTGACGCCTACAATGAGCAGTTCTTC.

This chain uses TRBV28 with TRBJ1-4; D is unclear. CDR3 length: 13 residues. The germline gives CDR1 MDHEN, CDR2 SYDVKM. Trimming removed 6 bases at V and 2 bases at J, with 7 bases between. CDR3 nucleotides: TGTGCCAGCAGGACATGGACTAATGAAAAACTGTTTTTT. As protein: CASRTWTNEKLFF.

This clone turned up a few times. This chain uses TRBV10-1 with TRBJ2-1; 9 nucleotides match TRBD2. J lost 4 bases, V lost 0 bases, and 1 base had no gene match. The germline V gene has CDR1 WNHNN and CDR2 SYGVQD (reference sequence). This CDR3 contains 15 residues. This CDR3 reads CASSESLAGYNEQFF. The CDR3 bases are TGCGCCAGCAGTGAGTCCCTAGCGGGGTACAATGAGCAGTTCTTC.

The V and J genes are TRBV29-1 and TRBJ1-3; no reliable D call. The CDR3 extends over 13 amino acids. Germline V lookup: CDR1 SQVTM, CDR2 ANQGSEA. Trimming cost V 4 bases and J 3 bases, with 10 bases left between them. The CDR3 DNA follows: TGCAGCGTTGCAGGCCAAGGTGGAAACACCATATATTTT. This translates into CSVAGQGGNTIYF.

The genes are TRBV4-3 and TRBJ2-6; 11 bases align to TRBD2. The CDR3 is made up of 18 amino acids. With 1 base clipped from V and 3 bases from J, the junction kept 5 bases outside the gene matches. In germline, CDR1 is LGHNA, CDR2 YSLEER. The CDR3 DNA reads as TGCGCCAGCAGCCAAGCTAGCGGGAGGTCGCATGGGGCCAACGTCCTGACTTTC. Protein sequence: CASSQASGRSHGANVLTF.

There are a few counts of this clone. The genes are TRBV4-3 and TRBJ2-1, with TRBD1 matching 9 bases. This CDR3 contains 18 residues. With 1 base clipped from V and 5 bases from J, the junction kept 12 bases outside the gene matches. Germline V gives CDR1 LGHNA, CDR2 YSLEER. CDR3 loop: CASSQVHTGGPGDNEQFF. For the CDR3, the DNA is TGCGCCAGCAGCCAAGTCCACACAGGGGGCCCTGGGGACAATGAGCAGTTCTTC.

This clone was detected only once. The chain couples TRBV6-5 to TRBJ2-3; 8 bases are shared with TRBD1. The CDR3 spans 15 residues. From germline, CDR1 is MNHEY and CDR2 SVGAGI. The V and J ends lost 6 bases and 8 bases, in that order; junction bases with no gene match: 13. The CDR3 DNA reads TGTGCCAGCAGCCCGACAGGGGTCCACTTTGGTACGCAGTATTTT. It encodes CASSPTGVHFGTQYF.

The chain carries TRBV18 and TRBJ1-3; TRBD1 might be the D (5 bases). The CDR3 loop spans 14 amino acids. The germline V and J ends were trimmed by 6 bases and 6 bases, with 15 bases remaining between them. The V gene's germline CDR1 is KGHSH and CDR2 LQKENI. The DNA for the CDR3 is TGTGCCAGCTCGGCCGACGGGGGTGAAAACACCATATATTTT. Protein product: CASSADGGENTIYF.

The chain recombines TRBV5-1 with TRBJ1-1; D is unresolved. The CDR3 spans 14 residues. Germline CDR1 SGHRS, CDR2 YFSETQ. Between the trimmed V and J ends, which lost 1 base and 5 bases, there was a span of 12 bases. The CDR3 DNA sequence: TGCGCCAGCAGCTTGCGAGGGTTGGGGACTGAAGCTTTCTTT. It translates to CASSLRGLGTEAFF.

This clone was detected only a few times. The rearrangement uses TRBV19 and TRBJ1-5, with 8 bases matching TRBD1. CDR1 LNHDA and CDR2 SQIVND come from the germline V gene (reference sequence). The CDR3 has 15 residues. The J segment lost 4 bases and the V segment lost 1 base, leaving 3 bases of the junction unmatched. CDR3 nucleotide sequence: TGTGCCAGTAGTATAGGGACAGGGAGTAATCAGCCCCAGCATTTT. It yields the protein CASSIGTGSNQPQHF.

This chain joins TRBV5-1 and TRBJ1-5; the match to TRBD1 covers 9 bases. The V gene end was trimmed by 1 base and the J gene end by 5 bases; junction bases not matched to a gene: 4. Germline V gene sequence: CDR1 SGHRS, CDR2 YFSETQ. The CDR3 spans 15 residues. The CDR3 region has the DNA TGCGCCAGCAGCTTGTGGGGACAGGGAGATCAGCCCCAGCATTTT. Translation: CASSLWGQGDQPQHF. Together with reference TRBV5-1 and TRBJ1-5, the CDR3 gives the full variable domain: KAGVTQTPRYLIKTRGQQVTLSCSPISGHRSVSWYQQTPGQGLQFLFEYFSETQRNKGNFPGRFSGRQFSNSRSEMNVSTLELGDSALYLCASSLWGQGDQPQHFGDGTRLSIL.

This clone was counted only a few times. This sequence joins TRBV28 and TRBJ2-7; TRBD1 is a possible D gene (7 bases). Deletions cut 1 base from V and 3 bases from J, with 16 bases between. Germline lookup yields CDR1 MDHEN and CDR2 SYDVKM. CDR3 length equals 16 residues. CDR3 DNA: TGTGCCAGCAGTTTATACTCCGCGGGACAGAACTACGAGCAGTACTTC. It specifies CASSLYSAGQNYEQYF.

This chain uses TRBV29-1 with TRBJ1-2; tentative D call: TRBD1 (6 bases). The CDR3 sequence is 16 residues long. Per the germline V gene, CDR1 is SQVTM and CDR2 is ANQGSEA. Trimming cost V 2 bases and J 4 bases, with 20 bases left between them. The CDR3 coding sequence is TGCAGCGTTGAAATGGTGAGTTGGACAGCGAGCTATGGCTACACCTTC. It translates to CSVEMVSWTASYGYTF.

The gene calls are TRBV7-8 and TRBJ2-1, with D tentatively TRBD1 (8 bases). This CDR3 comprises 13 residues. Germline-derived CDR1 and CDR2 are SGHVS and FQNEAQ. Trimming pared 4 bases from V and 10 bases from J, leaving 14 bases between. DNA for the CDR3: TGTGCCAGCAGCTCGGACAGGGAGGGCGAGCAGTTCTTC. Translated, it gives CASSSDREGEQFF.

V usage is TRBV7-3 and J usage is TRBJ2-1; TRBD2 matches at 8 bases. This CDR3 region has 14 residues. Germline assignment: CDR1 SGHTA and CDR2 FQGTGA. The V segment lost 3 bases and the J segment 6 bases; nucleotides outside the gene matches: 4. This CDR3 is CASSFTGTSNEQFF. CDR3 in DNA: TGTGCCAGCAGCTTTACCGGGACTAGCAATGAGCAGTTCTTC.

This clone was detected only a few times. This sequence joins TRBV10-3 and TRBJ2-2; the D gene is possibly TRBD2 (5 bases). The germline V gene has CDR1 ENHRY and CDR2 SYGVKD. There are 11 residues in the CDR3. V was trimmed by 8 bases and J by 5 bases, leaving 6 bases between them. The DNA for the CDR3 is TGTGCCATCCGCGGGACCGGGGAGCTGTTTTTT. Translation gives CAIRGTGELFF.

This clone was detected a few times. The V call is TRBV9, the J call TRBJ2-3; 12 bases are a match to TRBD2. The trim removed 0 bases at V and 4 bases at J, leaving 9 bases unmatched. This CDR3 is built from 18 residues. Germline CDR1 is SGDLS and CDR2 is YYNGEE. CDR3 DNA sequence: TGTGCCAGCAGCGTAGTATCCCTAGCGGGAGGGCCCTCAGATACGCAGTATTTT. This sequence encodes CASSVVSLAGGPSDTQYF.

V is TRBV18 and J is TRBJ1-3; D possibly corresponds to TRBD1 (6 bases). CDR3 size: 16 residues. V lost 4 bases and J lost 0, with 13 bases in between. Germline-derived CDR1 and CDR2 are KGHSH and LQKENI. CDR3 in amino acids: CASSLLDSSSGNTIYF. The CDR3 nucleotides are TGTGCCAGCTCACTCCTGGACAGTAGCTCTGGAAACACCATATATTTT.

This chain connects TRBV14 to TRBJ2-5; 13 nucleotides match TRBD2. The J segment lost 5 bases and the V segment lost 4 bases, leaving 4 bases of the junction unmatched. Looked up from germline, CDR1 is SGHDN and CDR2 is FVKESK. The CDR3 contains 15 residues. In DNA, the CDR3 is TGTGCCAGCAGCCTCGGACTAGCGGGAGTGGAGACCCAGTACTTC. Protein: CASSLGLAGVETQYF.

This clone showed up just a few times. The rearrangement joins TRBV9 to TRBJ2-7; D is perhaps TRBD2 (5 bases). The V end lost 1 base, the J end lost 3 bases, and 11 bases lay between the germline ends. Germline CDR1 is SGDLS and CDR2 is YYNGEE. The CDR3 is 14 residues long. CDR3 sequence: CASSVRGQNYEQYF. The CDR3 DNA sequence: TGTGCCAGCAGCGTAAGAGGGCAGAACTACGAGCAGTACTTC.

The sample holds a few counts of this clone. CDR3 in amino acids: CASSRRDRYGYGYTF. The CDR3 nucleotides read TGTGCCAGCAGCCGCCGGGACAGATACGGCTATGGCTACACCTTC. V and J are TRBV5-6 and TRBJ1-2, with 7 bases identical to TRBD1. After removal of 4 bases from V and 4 bases from J, the junction contained 10 bases not matched to a gene. The germline V gene has CDR1 SGHDT and CDR2 YYEEEE. The CDR3 has 15 residues.

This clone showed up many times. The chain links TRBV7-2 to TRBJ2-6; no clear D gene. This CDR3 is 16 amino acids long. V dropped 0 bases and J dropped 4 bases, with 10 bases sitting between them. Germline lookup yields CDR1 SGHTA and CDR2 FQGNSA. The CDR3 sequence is CASSLAFRSGANVLTF. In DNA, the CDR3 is TGTGCCAGCAGCTTAGCGTTCAGATCCGGGGCCAACGTCCTGACTTTC.

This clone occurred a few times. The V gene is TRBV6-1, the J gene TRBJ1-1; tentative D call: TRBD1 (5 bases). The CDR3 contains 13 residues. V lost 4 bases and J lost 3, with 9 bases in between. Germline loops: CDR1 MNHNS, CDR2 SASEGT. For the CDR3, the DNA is TGTGCCAGCAGTGCCACAGGTTACACTGAAGCTTTCTTT. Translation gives CASSATGYTEAFF.

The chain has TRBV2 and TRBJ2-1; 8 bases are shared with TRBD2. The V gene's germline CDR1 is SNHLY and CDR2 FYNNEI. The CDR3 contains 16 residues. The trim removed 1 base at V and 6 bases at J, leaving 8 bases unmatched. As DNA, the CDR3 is TGTGCCAGCAGTGAAGAGGCGGGAGGCGGGCTCAATGAGCAGTTCTTC. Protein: CASSEEAGGGLNEQFF.

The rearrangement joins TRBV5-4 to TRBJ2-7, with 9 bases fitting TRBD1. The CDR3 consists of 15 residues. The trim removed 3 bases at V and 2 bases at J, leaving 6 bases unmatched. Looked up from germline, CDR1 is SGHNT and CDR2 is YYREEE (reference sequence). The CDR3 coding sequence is TGTGCCAGCAGCTCTTCTACAGGGGGCCCCTACGAGCAGTACTTC. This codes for CASSSSTGGPYEQYF.

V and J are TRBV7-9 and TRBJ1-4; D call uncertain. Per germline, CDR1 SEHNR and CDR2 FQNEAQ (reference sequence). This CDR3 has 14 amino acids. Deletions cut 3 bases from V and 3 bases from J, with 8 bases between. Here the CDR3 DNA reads TGTGCCAGCAGCTTCCAGGCCCCTAATGAAAAACTGTTTTTT. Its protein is CASSFQAPNEKLFF.

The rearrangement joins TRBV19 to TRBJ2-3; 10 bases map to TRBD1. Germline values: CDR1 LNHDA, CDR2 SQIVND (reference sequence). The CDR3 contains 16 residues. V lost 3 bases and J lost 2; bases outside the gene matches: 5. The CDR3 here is CASSMDRGDTTDTQYF. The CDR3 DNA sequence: TGTGCCAGTAGTATGGACAGGGGGGATACCACAGATACGCAGTATTTT.

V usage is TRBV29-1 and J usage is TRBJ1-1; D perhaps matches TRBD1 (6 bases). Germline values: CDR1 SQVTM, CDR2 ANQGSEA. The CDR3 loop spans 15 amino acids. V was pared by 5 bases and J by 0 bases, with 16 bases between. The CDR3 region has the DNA TGCAGCGTTTTCGGGCAGGGGTCCGTGAACACTGAAGCTTTCTTT. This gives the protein CSVFGQGSVNTEAFF.

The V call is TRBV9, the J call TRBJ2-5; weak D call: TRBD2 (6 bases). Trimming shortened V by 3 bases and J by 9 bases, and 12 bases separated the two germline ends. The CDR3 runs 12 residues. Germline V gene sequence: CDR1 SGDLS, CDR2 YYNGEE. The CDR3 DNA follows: TGTGCCAGCAGCGCCCCCCCGGGGGCCCAGTACTTC. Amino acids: CASSAPPGAQYF.

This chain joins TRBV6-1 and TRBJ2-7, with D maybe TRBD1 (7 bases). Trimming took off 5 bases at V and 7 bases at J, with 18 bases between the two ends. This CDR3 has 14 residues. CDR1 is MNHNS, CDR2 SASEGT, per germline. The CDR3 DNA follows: TGTGCCAGCAGTACCCGCAGGGGGGTGGAAGAGCAGTACGTC. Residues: CASSTRRGVEEQYV.

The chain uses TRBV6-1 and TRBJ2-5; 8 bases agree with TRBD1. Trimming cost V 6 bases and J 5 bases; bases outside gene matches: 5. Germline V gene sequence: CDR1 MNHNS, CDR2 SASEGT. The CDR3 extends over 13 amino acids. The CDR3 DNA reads TGTGCCAGCAGGCAGGGGGCGGGGGAGACCCAGTACTTC. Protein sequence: CASRQGAGETQYF.

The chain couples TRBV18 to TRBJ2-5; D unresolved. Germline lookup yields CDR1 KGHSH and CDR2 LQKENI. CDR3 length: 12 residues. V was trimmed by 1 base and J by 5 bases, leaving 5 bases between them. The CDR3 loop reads CASSPRVETQYF. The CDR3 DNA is TGTGCCAGCTCACCACGCGTGGAGACCCAGTACTTC. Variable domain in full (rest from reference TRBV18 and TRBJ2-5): NAGVMQNPRHLVRRRGQEARLRCSPMKGHSHVYWYRQLPEEGLKFMVYLQKENIIDESGMPKERFSAEFPKEGPSILRIQQVVRGDSAAYFCASSPRVETQYFGPGTRLLVL.